The 19 T cell receptor beta chains given below trace back to one sample, sequenced in a study of brain T cells in children with intractable seizures (dated by TCRdb to 2020 to 2022). Reading the label with the study, this specimen's time point is: blood from clinic visit 5 months post-surgery; TSC patient then seizure free. Library preparation was by the immunoSEQ multiplex PCR assay. This immuneACCESS table, as held by TCRdb, lists in-frame sequences with V and J called but not all clones. Of the missing ones, under half trace to an unresolved V gene in checked studies; the others have no known cause. The sample table shows about 320,000 clones, and more than 85% are seen once. The ten largest clones take up under 7% of the sample. The sample in question was peripheral blood, obtained 4 to 5 months after surgery. These receptors were taken from a boy in the first two years of life with tuberous sclerosis and intractable seizures.

For the CDR3, the DNA is TGTGCCAGCAGAAGGGGGCCCACTGAAGCTTTCTTT. It is translated as CASRRGPTEAFF. The chain recombines TRBV6-5 with TRBJ1-1; TRBD1 agrees at 7 bases. Trimming at V came to 6 bases and at J to 4 bases, leaving 2 bases not matched to a gene. The germline gives CDR1 MNHEY, CDR2 SVGAGI. This CDR3 is 12 amino acids long.

The chain joins TRBV6-2 or TRBV6-3 to TRBJ1-1; no definite D call. CDR3 size: 12 residues. Between the trimmed V and J ends, which lost 0 bases and 10 bases, there was a span of 9 bases. Per germline, CDR1 MNHEY and CDR2 SVGEGT. CDR3: CASSYSGFGAFF. For the CDR3, the DNA is TGTGCCAGCAGTTACTCAGGATTCGGAGCTTTCTTT.

The chain couples TRBV7-8 to TRBJ1-2; unclear D gene. This CDR3 is 14 amino acids long. Germline CDR1 reads SGHVS; CDR2 reads FQNEAQ. V was trimmed by 2 bases and J by 4 bases, leaving 11 bases between them. The CDR3 here is CASSLSETGYGYTF. The CDR3 coding sequence is TGTGCCAGCAGCTTAAGTGAGACCGGCTATGGCTACACCTTC.

J is TRBJ1-4 and V is TRBV7-9; D remains ambiguous. Germline loops: CDR1 SEHNR, CDR2 FQNEAQ (reference sequence). This CDR3 region has 14 residues. Between the trimmed V and J ends, which lost 6 bases and 7 bases, there was a span of 15 bases. Written as DNA, the CDR3 is TGTGCCAGCAGTACCGAGGTGGGGAGTGAAAAACTGTTTTTT. It translates to CASSTEVGSEKLFF.

This chain connects TRBV3-1 (or the pseudogene TRBV3-2) to TRBJ1-2; TRBD1 agrees at 8 bases. There are 15 residues in the CDR3. Germline lookup yields CDR1 LGHDT and CDR2 YNNKEL (reference sequence). Trimming at V came to 0 bases and at J to 6 bases, leaving 6 bases not matched to a gene. The CDR3 spells CASSQEGGTGNGYTF. For the CDR3, the DNA is TGTGCCAGCAGCCAAGAAGGCGGGACAGGAAATGGCTACACCTTC.

The J gene is TRBJ2-3, the V gene TRBV11-2; D possibly uses TRBD1 or TRBD2 (6 bases each). Looked up from germline, CDR1 is SGHAT and CDR2 is FQNNGV. V lost 8 bases and J 1 base, leaving 16 bases between the germline ends. This CDR3 is built from 15 residues. This chain's CDR3 is CASGKGGLGTDTQYF. In nucleotides, the CDR3 is TGTGCCAGCGGTAAAGGGGGGCTTGGCACAGATACGCAGTATTTT.

The CDR3 DNA reads as TGTGCCAGTAGTATCGACGGGGCAGCTAGCACCTTC. Protein: CASSIDGAASTF. The chain uses TRBV19 and TRBJ1-2, with TRBD1 as a possible D gene (5 bases). The V and J ends lost 3 bases and 13 bases respectively, with 15 bases between them. In germline, CDR1 is LNHDA, CDR2 SQIVND (reference sequence). CDR3 length: 12 amino acids.

This chain links TRBV3-1 (or the pseudogene TRBV3-2) with TRBJ1-1; D ambiguous. The CDR3 runs to 14 residues. V lost 2 bases to trimming and J lost 3 bases, with 10 bases between them. Germline-derived CDR1 and CDR2 are LGHDT and YNNKEL (reference sequence). The CDR3 spells CASSQLDGHTEAFF. CDR3 nucleotides: TGTGCCAGCAGCCAATTGGACGGTCACACTGAAGCTTTCTTT.

This chain links TRBV28 with TRBJ2-5; 12 bases are a match to TRBD2. The V gene's germline CDR1 is MDHEN and CDR2 SYDVKM. The CDR3 runs to 19 residues. V lost 3 bases, J lost 4 bases, and 15 bases stayed unmatched. CDR3 protein: CASSFRLAGAQRGTETQYF. Written as DNA, the CDR3 is TGTGCCAGCAGTTTCCGACTAGCGGGAGCCCAGAGGGGAACAGAGACCCAGTACTTC.

This clone appeared a single time. This chain uses TRBV5-1 with TRBJ1-1, with a tentative D call TRBD1 (5 bases). The CDR3 is 15 amino acids. The ends were cut back, 0 bases at V and 0 bases at J, with 9 bases in the middle. CDR1 SGHRS and CDR2 YFSETQ come from the germline V gene. The CDR3 nucleotides are TGCGCCAGCAGCTTGGTTGGGGGGGTGAACACTGAAGCTTTCTTT. This encodes CASSLVGGVNTEAFF.

The rearrangement uses TRBV7-9 and TRBJ1-2; TRBD1 aligns across 7 bases. The CDR3 consists of 15 residues. The germline V gene has CDR1 SEHNR and CDR2 FQNEAQ (reference sequence). The V and J ends lost 1 base and 6 bases, in that order; junction bases with no gene match: 8. The chain's CDR3 is CASSLGQGLVDGYTF. The CDR3 DNA follows: TGTGCCAGCAGCTTAGGACAGGGACTTGTGGATGGCTACACCTTC.

In nucleotides, the CDR3 is TGTGCCAGCAGTAATCCGGGACAGGGGATCTACGAGCAGTACTTC. Protein product: CASSNPGQGIYEQYF. The chain carries TRBV2 and TRBJ2-7; 10 positions agree with TRBD1. The germline CDR1 and CDR2 sequences are SNHLY and FYNNEI. Trimming cost V 5 bases and J 3 bases; bases outside gene matches: 7. The CDR3 covers 15 residues.

V usage is TRBV12-5 and J usage is TRBJ1-2; possible D gene TRBD1, 5 bases. CDR3 length: 14 amino acids. V gave up 6 bases and J gave up 2 bases, with 13 bases separating them. Germline assignment: CDR1 LGHNT and CDR2 FRNRAP. The CDR3, as DNA: TGTGCTAGTGGGTACTGGGACGGAAACTATGGCTACACCTTC. Its translation is CASGYWDGNYGYTF.

The chain joins TRBV11-3 to TRBJ2-7; D could derive from TRBD1 or TRBD2 (5 bases each). This CDR3 has 13 amino acids. CDR1 SGHNT and CDR2 YENEEA come from the germline V gene. V was shortened by 0 bases and J by 5 bases, with 8 bases between the two germline ends. The CDR3 coding sequence is TGTGCCAGCAGCTTAGACAGGGACGACGAGCAGTACTTC. This gives the protein CASSLDRDDEQYF.

The V call is TRBV3-1 (or the pseudogene TRBV3-2), the J call TRBJ2-5; TRBD2 matches at 14 bases. Trimming removed 4 bases from V and 4 bases from J; junction bases left unmatched: 5. CDR1 is LGHDT and CDR2 is YNNKEL in the germline V gene (reference sequence). The CDR3 extends over 16 amino acids. CDR3 sequence reads: CASSPGGTSGRETQYF. CDR3 DNA: TGTGCCAGCAGCCCAGGCGGGACTAGCGGGAGAGAGACCCAGTACTTC.

J is TRBJ1-2 and V is TRBV12-3 or TRBV12-4; D is ambiguous. CDR3 length: 11 amino acids. Trimming removed 10 bases at V and 8 bases at J, with 14 bases between. In nucleotides, the CDR3 is TGTGCCATTGGCGAGGTCCACGGCTACACCTTC. This translates into CAIGEVHGYTF.

The chain couples TRBV5-1 to TRBJ2-2; 11 positions agree with TRBD2. V gave up 1 base and J gave up 4 bases; unmatched junction bases: 3. Germline values: CDR1 SGHRS, CDR2 YFSETQ. The CDR3 has 16 amino acids. The CDR3 sequence: CASSLLAGGSTGELFF. DNA for the CDR3: TGCGCCAGCAGCTTGCTAGCGGGAGGATCCACCGGGGAGCTGTTTTTT.

This chain joins TRBV4-1 and TRBJ1-1; maybe TRBD1 (5 bases). The CDR3 is made up of 17 amino acids. Germline assignment: CDR1 MGHRA and CDR2 YSYEKL. V lost 1 base and J 2 bases, leaving 17 bases between the germline ends. The CDR3 nucleotides are TGCGCCAGCAGCCAAGGAAGGGGCAGGAGAGCAAACACTGAAGCTTTCTTT. As protein: CASSQGRGRRANTEAFF.

V is TRBV10-1 and J is TRBJ1-2; TRBD1 agrees at 11 bases. J gave up 2 bases and V 3 bases, and 14 bases lay outside the gene matches. Germline V gives CDR1 WNHNN, CDR2 SYGVQD (reference sequence). CDR3 length equals 19 residues. CDR3 in amino acids: CASSDLEDRGLLRNYGYTF. In DNA, the CDR3 is TGCGCCAGCAGTGACCTTGAGGACAGGGGGCTGTTAAGGAACTATGGCTACACCTTC.